A single sample is the source of the 31 T cell receptor beta chains below, sequenced in a study of control samples from healthy donors and cancer patients. Repertoires were generated with immunoSEQ multiplex PCR, while TCRdb's copy carries only in-frame clones and drops some. This sample carries fewer than 60,000 clones, approximately 95% of them seen once, and the ten largest clones take about 2.4%. Sample: blood. The receptor source for this set is a man under 40 in good health.

The chain joins TRBV4-1 to TRBJ1-4; D gene uncertain. Trimming took 4 bases from V and 11 from J, leaving 14 bases between them. Germline CDR1 is MGHRA and CDR2 is YSYEKL. The CDR3 extends over 13 amino acids. The CDR3 DNA reads as TGCGCCAGCAGCCCACCAGGCGGAGTTAAACTGTTTTTT. Translating it yields CASSPPGGVKLFF.

V and J are TRBV6-2 or TRBV6-3 and TRBJ2-2; no firm D call. The germline gives CDR1 MNHEY, CDR2 SVGEGT. This CDR3 is 15 amino acids long. Trimming pared 6 bases from V and 0 bases from J, leaving 11 bases between. The CDR3 DNA is TGTGCCAGCAGCATCACTGGATCGAACACCGGGGAGCTGTTTTTT. Amino acids: CASSITGSNTGELFF.

The chain recombines TRBV28 with TRBJ1-4; no firm D call. Germline V CDR1 and CDR2: MDHEN, SYDVKM. CDR3 size: 16 residues. V was trimmed by 5 bases and J by 0 bases, leaving 13 bases between them. CDR3 DNA: TGTGCCAGCAGTCTTCCCCGACTGCCAACTAATGAAAAACTGTTTTTT. Translated: CASSLPRLPTNEKLFF.

The V call is TRBV2, the J call TRBJ1-5, with D possibly matching TRBD1 (6 bases). Germline CDR1 is SNHLY and CDR2 is FYNNEI. The CDR3 extends over 15 amino acids. The V and J ends lost 6 bases and 1 base respectively, with 13 bases between them. CDR3 in DNA: TGTGCCAGCAGCGACACAGGGTCGAGCAATCAGCCCCAGCATTTT. Amino acid sequence: CASSDTGSSNQPQHF.

The chain combines TRBV4-3 with TRBJ2-5; 7 positions agree with TRBD1. Unmatched junction bases numbered 6, after V lost 4 bases and J lost 1 base. Per the germline V gene, CDR1 is LGHNA and CDR2 is YSLEER. The CDR3 spans 15 residues. CDR3 DNA sequence: TGCGCCAGCAGCCCACGGGACAGCCTCCAAGAGACCCAGTACTTC. It translates to CASSPRDSLQETQYF.

J is TRBJ1-2 and V is TRBV6-5; D possibly corresponds to TRBD1 (6 bases). Trimming shortened V by 8 bases and J by 9 bases, and 22 bases separated the two germline ends. The CDR3 extends over 14 amino acids. Germline V lookup: CDR1 MNHEY, CDR2 SVGAGI. In DNA form, the CDR3 reads TGTGCCAGCCGACACCCAGGGGCGCACTTGCGCTACACCTTC. Amino acids: CASRHPGAHLRYTF.

The CDR3: CASSLGETGTNYGYTF. The CDR3 region has the DNA TGTGCCAGCAGCTTAGGGGAGACAGGGACCAACTATGGCTACACCTTC. This sequence joins TRBV7-9 and TRBJ1-2, with 7 bases matching TRBD1. After removal of 1 base from V and 2 bases from J, the junction contained 7 bases not matched to a gene. From germline, CDR1 is SEHNR and CDR2 FQNEAQ (reference sequence). The CDR3 sequence is 16 residues long.

CDR3 sequence (DNA): TGTGCCAGCAGTTTAGGGGGCGAGCAGTACTTC. Protein sequence: CASSLGGEQYF. The chain combines TRBV27 with TRBJ2-7, with D perhaps TRBD1 or TRBD2 (5 bases each). Trimming cost V 2 bases and J 6 bases, with 5 bases left between them. Germline V gives CDR1 MNHEY, CDR2 SMNVEV (reference sequence). The CDR3 length is 11 residues.

The genes are TRBV27 and TRBJ2-1, with 11 nucleotides matching TRBD2. CDR3 size: 17 residues. V shed 3 bases and J 6 bases; nucleotides not matched to a gene: 10. Germline lookup yields CDR1 MNHEY and CDR2 SMNVEV (reference sequence). This chain's CDR3 is CASSFGLAGGWGNEQFF. CDR3 in DNA: TGTGCCAGCAGTTTTGGGCTAGCGGGAGGATGGGGCAATGAGCAGTTCTTC.

The chain couples TRBV9 to TRBJ2-1, with D possibly being TRBD2 (6 bases). Germline lookup yields CDR1 SGDLS and CDR2 YYNGEE. V was pared by 2 bases and J by 1 base, with 13 bases between. CDR3 length equals 16 residues. Written as DNA, the CDR3 is TGTGCCAGCAGCGTTGGGGGGACTGGATCCTACAATGAGCAGTTCTTC. Encoded protein: CASSVGGTGSYNEQFF. The variable domain in full, completed from reference TRBV9 and TRBJ2-1, reads DSGVTQTPKHLITATGQRVTLRCSPRSGDLSVYWYQQSLDQGLQFLIQYYNGEERAKGNILERFSAQQFPDLHSELNLSSLELGDSALYFCASSVGGTGSYNEQFFGPGTRLTVL.

The chain recombines TRBV29-1 with TRBJ2-1; TRBD2 aligns across 9 bases. The CDR3 contains 16 residues. V gave up 7 bases and J gave up 1 base; unmatched junction bases: 11. In germline, CDR1 is SQVTM, CDR2 ANQGSEA. CDR3 DNA: TGCAGCGCCCGACCCGGCGGGAGGGGTTCCTACAATGAGCAGTTCTTC. Its protein product is CSARPGGRGSYNEQFF.

This chain joins TRBV6-5 and TRBJ2-7; 10 bases match TRBD2. The ends lost 6 bases at V and 0 bases at J; junction bases unmatched: 5. Germline CDR1 reads MNHEY; CDR2 reads SVGAGI. This CDR3 comprises 15 residues. The CDR3: CASRSGTSASYEQYF. DNA for the CDR3: TGTGCCAGCAGATCCGGGACTAGCGCCTCCTACGAGCAGTACTTC.

This chain connects TRBV5-6 to TRBJ2-1; 11 bases align to TRBD2. The CDR3 consists of 17 residues. The germline CDR1 and CDR2 sequences are SGHDT and YYEEEE. V dropped 4 bases and J dropped 6; count of bases not matched to a gene: 12. The CDR3 bases are TGTGCCAGCAGCCATTGGCTAGCGGGAGGACTCCTCAATGAGCAGTTCTTC. Residues: CASSHWLAGGLLNEQFF.

This clone was recorded once. The chain combines TRBV27 with TRBJ2-1; TRBD1 is a possible D gene (7 bases). Looked up from germline, CDR1 is MNHEY and CDR2 is SMNVEV (reference sequence). The CDR3 sequence is 15 residues long. V lost 5 bases, J lost 0 bases, and 11 bases lay in between. DNA for the CDR3: TGTGCCAGCAGTGACAGGGAGGCCTCCTACAATGAGCAGTTCTTC. As protein: CASSDREASYNEQFF.

The V gene is TRBV6-6, the J gene TRBJ1-5; 9 bases match TRBD1. The germline gives CDR1 MNHNY, CDR2 SVGAGI (reference sequence). The CDR3 spans 17 residues. Trimming took 5 bases from V and 2 from J; bases not matched to a gene: 10. CDR3 sequence (DNA): TGTGCCAGCAGTCCCGGCCCGACAGGGGGTGGCAATCAGCCCCAGCATTTT. It yields the protein CASSPGPTGGGNQPQHF.

The chain carries TRBV7-2 and TRBJ2-7; D is undetermined. The CDR3 consists of 15 residues. Germline V gene sequence: CDR1 SGHTA, CDR2 FQGNSA. V shed 5 bases and J shed 2 bases, with 16 bases lying between them. The CDR3 is CASSIRAGVAYEQYF. In DNA form, the CDR3 reads TGTGCCAGCAGCATAAGAGCTGGGGTAGCCTACGAGCAGTACTTC.

The V call is TRBV5-5, the J call TRBJ1-2; tentatively, D is TRBD1 (6 bases). Deletions cut 5 bases from V and 5 bases from J, with 19 bases between. Germline loops: CDR1 SGHKS, CDR2 YYEKEE (reference sequence). This CDR3 comprises 15 residues. CDR3 amino acids: CASSPKEGGRYGYTF. In nucleotides, the CDR3 is TGTGCCAGCAGTCCGAAGGAGGGGGGAAGGTATGGCTACACCTTC.

The chain is built from TRBV3-1 (or the pseudogene TRBV3-2) and TRBJ2-5; D gene unclear. V shed 4 bases and J shed 2 bases, with 5 bases lying between them. The CDR3 is made up of 12 amino acids. The germline V gene has CDR1 LGHDT and CDR2 YNNKEL (reference sequence). DNA for the CDR3: TGTGCCAGCAGCCCTACTCAAGAGACCCAGTACTTC. This translates into CASSPTQETQYF.

CDR3 protein: CASSERADPSYEQYF. CDR3 nucleotide sequence: TGTGCCAGCAGTGAGAGGGCAGATCCCTCCTACGAGCAGTACTTC. The chain uses TRBV6-4 and TRBJ2-7; tentative D call: TRBD2 (5 bases). From germline, CDR1 is MRHNA and CDR2 SNTAGT. V was shortened by 3 bases and J by 0 bases, with 12 bases between the two germline ends. The CDR3 runs to 15 residues.

This sequence joins TRBV5-8 and TRBJ2-7; D perhaps matches TRBD2 (5 bases). The CDR3 length is 11 residues. Per the germline V gene, CDR1 is SGHTS and CDR2 is YDEGEE. Trimming cost V 4 bases and J 7 bases, with 9 bases left between them. The CDR3 spells CASSPDWEQYF. The CDR3 bases are TGTGCCAGCAGCCCGGACTGGGAGCAGTACTTC.

J is TRBJ1-3 and V is TRBV6-1; no definite D call. CDR1 is MNHNS, CDR2 SASEGT, per germline. The CDR3 totals 16 residues. V dropped 1 base and J dropped 8 bases, with 18 bases sitting between them. In DNA form, the CDR3 reads TGTGCCAGCAGTGAAGTTCCCCTTCGGCCTACCCACACCATATATTTT. Residues: CASSEVPLRPTHTIYF.

The CDR3 here is CAWSVHHTGELFF. The CDR3 region has the DNA TGTGCCTGGAGTGTACATCACACCGGGGAGCTGTTTTTT. The J gene is TRBJ2-2, the V gene TRBV30; no reliable D call. The CDR3 is 13 amino acids. Trimming took 0 bases from V and 3 from J, leaving 5 bases between them. CDR1 and CDR2 (germline): GTSNPN, SVGIG (reference sequence).

J is TRBJ2-3 and V is TRBV6-4; 10 positions agree with TRBD2. V shed 4 bases, J shed 3 bases, and the junction held 4 bases outside the gene matches. Germline loops: CDR1 MRHNA, CDR2 SNTAGT. The CDR3 runs to 15 residues. CDR3 region: CASSATGLATDTQYF. CDR3 DNA sequence: TGTGCCAGCAGTGCCACGGGACTAGCGACAGATACGCAGTATTTT.

The chain recombines TRBV11-2 with TRBJ2-1; D possibly corresponds to TRBD2 (6 bases). The CDR3 extends over 14 amino acids. In germline, CDR1 is SGHAT, CDR2 FQNNGV. V lost 5 bases and J 5 bases, leaving 13 bases between the germline ends. The CDR3 loop is CASSATWGDNEQFF. CDR3 DNA: TGTGCCAGCAGCGCCACCTGGGGGGACAATGAGCAGTTCTTC. The variable domain in full, completed from reference TRBV11-2 and TRBJ2-1, reads EAGVAQSPRYKIIEKRQSVAFWCNPISGHATLYWYQQILGQGPKLLIQFQNNGVVDDSQLPKDRFSAERLKGVDSTLKIQPAKLEDSAVYLCASSATWGDNEQFFGPGTRLTVL.

V usage is TRBV12-3 or TRBV12-4 and J usage is TRBJ2-2; D is undetermined. This CDR3 has 13 amino acids. Trimming took 4 bases from V and 6 from J, leaving 9 bases between them. The CDR3 here is CASSSTRAGELFF. The CDR3 coding sequence is TGTGCCAGCAGTTCGACCCGGGCCGGGGAGCTGTTTTTT.

The V gene is TRBV28, the J gene TRBJ1-4, with D hard to call. Trimming took off 5 bases at V and 6 bases at J, with 13 bases between the two ends. This CDR3 region has 14 residues. Germline CDR1 and CDR2: MDHEN and SYDVKM. Here the CDR3 reads CASSPPPGDEKLFF. The CDR3 nucleotides are TGTGCCAGCAGTCCCCCGCCCGGGGATGAAAAACTGTTTTTT.

This sequence joins TRBV7-9 and TRBJ1-1; TRBD1 matches 10 bases. V shed 3 bases and J 1 base; nucleotides not matched to a gene: 2. The CDR3 loop spans 15 amino acids. CDR1 and CDR2 from the germline V gene are SEHNR and FQNEAQ (reference sequence). The CDR3 sequence: CASSFDRGQNTEAFF. The DNA of the CDR3 is TGTGCCAGCAGCTTTGACAGGGGGCAGAACACTGAAGCTTTCTTT.

The chain has TRBV19 and TRBJ2-7; 8 bases map to TRBD1. The J segment lost 6 bases and the V segment lost 4 bases, leaving 8 bases of the junction unmatched. The CDR3 is 14 residues long. Germline assignment: CDR1 LNHDA and CDR2 SQIVND (reference sequence). The CDR3 DNA reads TGTGCCAGTAGTACGCAGGGGGCTTTCTCCGAGCAGTACTTC. It yields the protein CASSTQGAFSEQYF.

CDR3 sequence reads: CASSRLPRETQYF. The CDR3 DNA is TGTGCCAGCTCCCGTCTCCCCCGGGAGACCCAGTACTTC. V usage is TRBV18 and J usage is TRBJ2-5; D remains ambiguous. Germline V lookup: CDR1 KGHSH, CDR2 LQKENI. V shed 6 bases and J shed 5 bases, with 13 bases lying between them. This CDR3 spans 13 amino acids.

On this clone: This sample includes further DNA sequences coding for the same CDR3. The rearrangement joins TRBV29-1 to TRBJ2-1, with D perhaps being TRBD1 or TRBD2 (6 bases each). Trimming took off 1 base at V and 0 bases at J, with 16 bases between the two ends. Germline V CDR1 and CDR2: SQVTM, ANQGSEA. The length of the CDR3 is 17 residues. The CDR3 DNA follows: TGCAGCGTTGAAGGTGGGGGGCCGCGGGACTCCTACAATGAGCAGTTCTTC. This encodes CSVEGGGPRDSYNEQFF.

Only one count was recorded for this clone. The rearrangement joins TRBV11-2 to TRBJ2-3; TRBD2 matches 7 bases. The V gene end was trimmed by 0 bases and the J gene end by 6 bases; junction bases not matched to a gene: 6. Germline loops: CDR1 SGHAT, CDR2 FQNNGV. The CDR3 runs 15 residues. The DNA for the CDR3 is TGTGCCAGCAGCTTAGAAACGCAGGGAGGGGATACGCAGTATTTT. Amino acids: CASSLETQGGDTQYF.